This entry features one T cell receptor (beta chain) sequence. Its antigen is unknown. It has no much larger one-base neighbor in the sample; base qualities were not kept. The sample originates from a study of T cell repertoires and Cas9 in healthy adults (dated by TCRdb to 2016 to 2018). Study-wide context: Multi-effector potency, cytotoxicity and lineage determination within the CD4 and CD8 compartments were characterized for SpCas9-reactive T cells. The study examined preexisting T cell immunity against the Streptococcus pyogenes Cas9 nuclease (SpCas9) used in CRISPR gene editing. Results the study describes overall, beyond this receptor: Proliferation and function of SpCas9-reactive effector T cells were reported to be mitigated in vitro by SpCas9-reactive regulatory T cells.

Taken from the germline V gene, the CDR1 and CDR2 loops are KGHSH and LQKENI. Relative to germline, V is missing 2 bases and J is missing 2 bases, with 8 bases of the junction outside any gene match. From the cysteine up to the phenylalanine, the CDR3 has a length of 17 residues. CDR3 DNA is the only sequence kept; it has 51 bases, read in frame from the first base. Donors were healthy humans. Receptor amplification or capture employed the immunoSEQ multiplex PCR assay. Not all clones reach the TCRdb copy of this immuneACCESS table, which keeps in-frame sequences only. Checked studies attribute under half of the gap to unresolved V genes and leave the rest unexplained. Within this sample are approximately 22,000 clones, with about 92% of them counted one time only. The leading ten clones occupy 0.55% to 0.85% of the sample.

Specimen: CD4+ effector T cells (CD127+, CD25-, CD137-, CD154-) from PBMCs; culture status not recorded. This receptor was identified in a human donor in good health. The chain is made from TRBV18 and TRBJ2-3, and TRBD2 matches 9 of the central bases. The CDR3 in this case is CASSPIVASGDTDTQYF. The nucleotides read TGTGCCAGCTCACCAATTGTGGCTAGCGGGGACACAGATACGCAGTATTTT.